Below, 25 T cell receptor beta chains from the same sample are listed, as sequenced in a study of T cells in Graves' hyperthyroidism and ophthalmopathy. Amplification targeted TCR beta CDR3 regions from RNA transcripts. The HTBI primer set was used in a first-round RT-PCR of the TCR CDR3. TCRdb recomputed calls from the multiplex PCR reads with MiXCR, one row per CDR3 protein. The sample has hundreds of thousands of distinct CDR3 sequences; less than 45% are singletons. Input material: peripheral blood or thyroid tissue (not recorded which). These receptors were obtained from an adult man with Graves' disease, either hyperthyroidism or ophthalmopathy (not recorded which).

Comments on this clonotype: A much larger clone sits a single nucleotide away, making a read error possible. The chain joins TRBV7-2 to TRBJ1-5, with D possibly being TRBD1 (5 bases). Deletions cut 8 bases from V and 6 bases from J, with 23 bases between. This CDR3 spans 16 amino acids. CDR1 is SGHTA and CDR2 is FQGNSA in the germline V gene. The CDR3 DNA reads TGTGCCAGCGGCTCGACCGACAGTTTCGCCTTTCAGCCCCAGCATTTT. It is translated as CASGSTDSFAFQPQHF.

The chain employs TRBV29-1 and TRBJ1-3, with 7 bases lining up with TRBD1. The CDR3 spans 13 residues. Germline CDR1 and CDR2: SQVTM and ANQGSEA. J lost 0 bases, V lost 7 bases, and 3 bases had no gene match. The CDR3 coding sequence is TGCAGCGGACAGGGCCTCTCTGGAAACACCATATATTTT. Residues: CSGQGLSGNTIYF.

With regard to this clonotype: This may arise from a read error, as a much more abundant clone is one base away. The gene calls are TRBV29-1 and TRBJ1-2; D gene unclear. CDR1 and CDR2 (germline): SQVTM, ANQGSEA. The CDR3 spans 14 residues. The V and J ends lost 8 bases and 4 bases respectively, with 20 bases between them. The CDR3 reads CSTADPPASYGYTF. The CDR3, as DNA: TGCAGCACAGCAGACCCCCCGGCTAGCTATGGCTACACCTTC.

The chain carries TRBV15 and TRBJ2-5; D may be TRBD2 (6 bases). The V gene lost 4 bases and the J gene lost 5 bases, with 17 bases spanning the gap. Germline assignment: CDR1 LNHNV and CDR2 YYDKDF (reference sequence). The CDR3 totals 15 residues. Written as DNA, the CDR3 is TGTGCCACCAGCACCAGGACTACCACGGGGGAGACCCAGTACTTC. Protein product: CATSTRTTTGETQYF.

This clonotype was counted many times. V and J are TRBV7-9 and TRBJ1-5; D is possibly TRBD1 (6 bases). V lost 3 bases to trimming and J lost 1 base, with 10 bases between them. The germline gives CDR1 SEHNR, CDR2 FQNEAQ (reference sequence). The CDR3 has 15 residues. CDR3 sequence reads: CASSFTGSSNQPQHF. The DNA of the CDR3 is TGTGCCAGCAGCTTTACAGGGAGCAGCAATCAGCCCCAGCATTTT.

This clonotype was observed many times. The V call is TRBV7-8, the J call TRBJ1-5, with TRBD1 matching over 7 bases. J was trimmed by 0 bases and V by 8 bases; bases with no gene match: 4. Per germline, CDR1 SGHVS and CDR2 FQNEAQ. The CDR3 runs 14 residues. The CDR3 loop reads CASGGQYSNQPQHF. CDR3 nucleotide sequence: TGTGCCAGCGGGGGACAGTATAGCAATCAGCCCCAGCATTTT.

About this clonotype: A much larger clone lies one base from this, so it may be a read error. The V and J genes are TRBV7-9 and TRBJ1-2, with unresolved D. CDR3 length equals 13 residues. From germline, CDR1 is SEHNR and CDR2 FQNEAQ (reference sequence). The CDR3 here is CASSLAPKGEPSF. As DNA, the CDR3 is TGTGCCAGCAGCTTAGCCCCTAAAGGCGAGCCCTCATTC.

The V gene is TRBV7-9, the J gene TRBJ2-7; D might be TRBD1 or TRBD2, each matching 5 bases. Looked up from germline, CDR1 is SEHNR and CDR2 is FQNEAQ (reference sequence). The length of the CDR3 is 15 residues. V was shortened by 5 bases and J by 3 bases, with 17 bases between the two germline ends. The CDR3 is CASSQSEGLLYEQYF. CDR3 sequence (DNA): TGTGCCAGCAGCCAAAGCGAGGGGCTACTCTACGAGCAGTACTTC.

The chain links TRBV5-1 to TRBJ1-6; tentative D call: TRBD1 (6 bases). Per germline, CDR1 SGHRS and CDR2 YFSETQ. The CDR3 length is 16 residues. V was cut by 0 bases and J by 0 bases, with 7 bases left in between. The CDR3 DNA sequence: TGCGCCAGCAGCTTGGAAGGGGGCTCCTATAATTCACCCCTCCACTTT. It specifies CASSLEGGSYNSPLHF.

The chain carries TRBV10-3 and TRBJ1-2; no firm D call. Germline CDR1 ENHRY, CDR2 SYGVKD. V gave up 2 bases and J gave up 7 bases, with 14 bases separating them. There are 14 residues in the CDR3. The CDR3 coding sequence is TGTGCCATCAGTGAGAACGTGGGCTCGGGTGGCTACACCTTC. It codes for CAISENVGSGGYTF.

This clonotype was counted at least ten times. V is TRBV2 and J is TRBJ1-5; no clear D. V lost 2 bases and J 6 bases, leaving 8 bases between the germline ends. The CDR3 has 13 residues. The germline V gene has CDR1 SNHLY and CDR2 FYNNEI. In nucleotides, the CDR3 is TGTGCCAGCAGTGAAATTGGTAGTCAGCCCCAGCATTTT. This encodes CASSEIGSQPQHF.

The chain links TRBV29-1 to TRBJ1-2; D possibly corresponds to TRBD1 (5 bases). The germline V and J ends were trimmed by 4 bases and 8 bases, with 20 bases remaining between them. Germline-derived CDR1 and CDR2 are SQVTM and ANQGSEA. The CDR3 is 14 amino acids. The DNA for the CDR3 is TGCAGCGTTGCTAAACGGGACTCCCCCGAGGGCTACACCTTC. Translation gives CSVAKRDSPEGYTF. Filled out from reference TRBV29-1 and TRBJ1-2, the complete variable domain reads SAVISQKPSRDICQRGTSLTIQCQVDSQVTMMFWYRQQPGQSLTLIATANQGSEATYESGFVIDKFPISRPNLTFSTLTVSNMSPEDSSIYLCSVAKRDSPEGYTFGSGTRLTVV.

This clonotype was detected a few times. V is TRBV19 and J is TRBJ1-4; D possibly corresponds to TRBD1 (6 bases). The germline CDR1 and CDR2 sequences are LNHDA and SQIVND (reference sequence). Trimming pared 5 bases from V and 2 bases from J, leaving 12 bases between. The length of the CDR3 is 15 residues. The DNA of the CDR3 is TGTGCCAGTAGTCCCACAGGGTCGACTAATGAAAAACTGTTTTTT. It codes for CASSPTGSTNEKLFF.

The CDR3 is CASSLDQGVKSGELFF. The CDR3 DNA follows: TGTGCCAGCAGCTTAGATCAGGGGGTTAAGTCCGGGGAGCTGTTTTTT. The chain joins TRBV11-2 to TRBJ2-2; 7 bases agree with TRBD1. The CDR3 has 16 amino acids. Per the germline V gene, CDR1 is SGHAT and CDR2 is FQNNGV. The ends lost 0 bases at V and 6 bases at J; junction bases unmatched: 7.

V is TRBV12-3 or TRBV12-4 and J is TRBJ1-4; the D gene is possibly TRBD1 (6 bases). V was shortened by 5 bases and J by 11 bases, with 24 bases between the two germline ends. There are 16 residues in the CDR3. The CDR3 DNA reads TGTGCCAGCAGTGGACCTTTCAGGGGAGGAACGAATAAACTGTTTTTT. Translation gives CASSGPFRGGTNKLFF.

About this clonotype itself: The junction shows a germline mismatch at one end, possibly a read error. The chain carries TRBV5-1 and TRBJ1-5; D is unresolved. This CDR3 is built from 15 residues. Germline values: CDR1 SGHRS, CDR2 YFSETQ. This chain's CDR3 is CASSICGVSNQPQHF. CDR3 sequence (DNA): TGTGCCAGTAGTATCTGCGGGGTTAGCAATCAGCCCCAGCATTTT.

There are many counts of this clonotype. The chain has TRBV15 and TRBJ1-5; 9 nucleotides agree with TRBD1. The CDR3 sequence is 13 residues long. Germline lookup yields CDR1 LNHNV and CDR2 YYDKDF (reference sequence). The J segment lost 5 bases and the V segment lost 8 bases, leaving 4 bases of the junction unmatched. CDR3 nucleotide sequence: TGTGCCACCGGGACAGGGCTCGATCAGCCCCAGCATTTT. It specifies CATGTGLDQPQHF.

The chain recombines TRBV2 with TRBJ1-3, with D uncertain. V was clipped by 5 bases and J by 0 bases, with 14 bases between them. Germline CDR1 is SNHLY and CDR2 is FYNNEI. This CDR3 is 16 amino acids long. CDR3 sequence: CASSSGLLLSGNTIYF. The CDR3 bases are TGTGCCAGCAGTTCCGGACTTCTTCTCTCTGGAAACACCATATATTTT. Together with reference TRBV2 and TRBJ1-3, the CDR3 gives the full variable domain: EPEVTQTPSHQVTQMGQEVILRCVPISNHLYFYWYRQILGQKVEFLVSFYNNEISEKSEIFDDQFSVERPDGSNFTLKIRSTKLEDSAMYFCASSSGLLLSGNTIYFGEGSWLTVV.

The V gene is TRBV19, the J gene TRBJ1-1; D not certain. Germline CDR1 is LNHDA and CDR2 is SQIVND (reference sequence). The CDR3 extends over 14 amino acids. The germline V and J ends were trimmed by 4 bases and 1 base, with 10 bases remaining between them. The CDR3 DNA reads TGTGCCAGTAGTAACCCCCGGGGGAACACTGAAGCTTTCTTT. Amino acid sequence: CASSNPRGNTEAFF. Together with reference TRBV19 and TRBJ1-1, the CDR3 gives the full variable domain: DGGITQSPKYLFRKEGQNVTLSCEQNLNHDAMYWYRQDPGQGLRLIYYSQIVNDFQKGDIAEGYSVSREKKESFPLTVTSAQKNPTAFYLCASSNPRGNTEAFFGQGTRLTVV.

About this clonotype itself: At one end the junction does not follow the germline gene, possibly because of a read error. This chain joins TRBV7-8 and TRBJ2-5; unclear D gene. CDR3 length: 11 residues. Germline loops: CDR1 SGHVS, CDR2 FQNEAQ. The CDR3 loop reads CASSQEPNQYF. The CDR3 nucleotides are TGCGCCAGCAGCCAAGAGCCAAACCAGTACTTC.

The rearrangement links TRBV3-1 to TRBJ2-2; a weak D match, TRBD1 (5 bases). Trimming removed 4 bases from V and 5 bases from J, with 11 bases in between. The CDR3 totals 14 residues. Germline V gene lookup returns CDR1 LGHDT and CDR2 YNNKEL (reference sequence). Here the CDR3 reads CASSLHRQTGELFF. The DNA for the CDR3 is TGTGCCAGCAGCCTCCACCGACAGACCGGGGAGCTGTTTTTT.

This clonotype was seen only a few times. V gene TRBV29-1 combines with J gene TRBJ2-1; 9 nucleotides align to TRBD1. V lost 3 bases, J lost 3 bases, and 0 bases stayed unmatched. The CDR3 runs to 13 residues. The germline V gene encodes CDR1 SQVTM and CDR2 ANQGSEA. The CDR3 DNA is TGCAGCGTTGAGACAGGGGGCTACAATGAGCAGTTCTTC. It translates to CSVETGGYNEQFF.

This rearrangement joins TRBV6-5 to TRBJ2-5; 9 positions match TRBD2. CDR3 length: 15 residues. V shed 4 bases and J 2 bases; nucleotides not matched to a gene: 5. Germline CDR1 and CDR2: MNHEY and SVGAGI. CDR3 bases: TGTGCCAGCAGTTCGGTAGCGGGAGATCAAGAGACCCAGTACTTC. It codes for CASSSVAGDQETQYF.

J is TRBJ1-5 and V is TRBV5-8; tentatively, D is TRBD1 (6 bases). This CDR3 has 15 amino acids. The V gene lost 4 bases and the J gene lost 6 bases, with 17 bases spanning the gap. The germline gives CDR1 SGHTS, CDR2 YDEGEE. This chain's CDR3 is CASSVDSVVGQPQHF. CDR3 nucleotides: TGTGCCAGCAGCGTGGACAGCGTCGTCGGTCAGCCCCAGCATTTT.

The gene calls are TRBV15 and TRBJ2-5; D remains ambiguous. The CDR3 totals 14 residues. CDR1 is LNHNV, CDR2 YYDKDF, per germline (reference sequence). V dropped 3 bases and J dropped 3 bases, with 11 bases sitting between them. CDR3 DNA sequence: TGTGCCACCAGCAGTGTGATAGGAGAAGAGACCCAGTACTTC. This codes for CATSSVIGEETQYF. Based on the CDR3 plus reference TRBV15 and TRBJ2-5, the full variable domain is DAMVIQNPRYQVTQFGKPVTLSCSQTLNHNVMYWYQQKSSQAPKLLFHYYDKDFNNEADTPDNFQSRRPNTSFCFLDIRSPGLGDTAMYLCATSSVIGEETQYFGPGTRLLVL.